The T cell receptor (beta chain) described here comes from a study of radiotherapy plus CTLA-4 blockade in lung cancer listed by TCRdb under 2018. With regard to the full study: Objective responses occurred in approximately 19% of enrolled patients, and around 29% achieved disease control.

Notes on this clone: There is no known antigen for this receptor. Nothing much larger sits one base from this clone, and base qualities are not available.

Focal radiation therapy combined with CTLA-4 blockade (ipilimumab) was tested in patients with chemo-refractory metastatic non-small-cell lung cancer. What the research found in general, with its limitations: Increased serum interferon-beta after radiation, together with early dynamic changes in blood T cell clones, were reported to be the strongest predictors of response. TCR clones derived from tumors expanded in peripheral blood after treatment with radiotherapy and ipilimumab.

Receptor amplification or capture employed the immunoSEQ multiplex PCR assay. TCRdb holds this immuneACCESS table with in-frame rearrangements only. Some clones are missing; in checked studies, unresolved V genes explain under half, and the rest has no known cause. The sample has under 100,000 clones on record, around 86% of them singletons. The biggest ten clones account for 14% to 15% of the sample. V is cut by 2 bases and J by 6 bases, and the space between the germline ends is 21 bases. CDR3 length: 17 amino acids, cysteine to phenylalanine. The DNA shown is the 51-base CDR3, in frame from base 1. CDR1 and CDR2 (SGHKS, YYEKEE) derive from the germline V gene (reference sequence).

The TCR comes from a human donor with non-small cell lung cancer that progressed on radiotherapy plus ipilimumab. The material sequenced was peripheral blood, taken from a patient treated with radiotherapy plus ipilimumab. This chain is built from TRBV5-5 and TRBJ1-5; a tentative D match to TRBD1 spans 6 bases. The encoded CDR3 is CASSLDSEQGRGQPQHF. The DNA sequence is as follows: TGTGCCAGCAGCTTAGACTCAGAACAGGGCAGGGGTCAGCCCCAGCATTTT.